This T cell receptor beta chain was captured by sequencing in a study of CD8 T cells in Susac syndrome. This CDR3 is 16 amino acids long. The germline CDR1 and CDR2 sequences are SGHNT and YYREEE (reference sequence). V dropped 2 bases and J dropped 6; count of bases not matched to a gene: 10. Random hexamers primed reverse transcription of about 0.45 to 1 ug RNA. TCRdb reanalysed the immunoSEQ multiplex PCR reads using MiXCR and keeps one entry per CDR3 protein. In the table there are approximately 120,000 distinct CDR3 sequences, about 90% of which are singletons. J is TRBJ2-7 and V is TRBV5-4; 11 bases fit TRBD2. This TCR was recovered from a human donor with multiple sclerosis. Sequenced input: CD8+ T cells from PBMCs. The CDR3 region is CASSFSLAGGGGEQYF. CDR3 nucleotide sequence: TGTGCCAGCAGCTTTTCCCTAGCGGGAGGCGGAGGCGAGCAGTACTTC. The variable domain in full, with the rest retrieved from reference TRBV5-4 and TRBJ2-7, is ETGVTQSPTHLIKTRGQQVTLRCSSQSGHNTVSWYQQALGQGPQFIFQYYREEENGRGNFPPRFSGLQFPNYSSELNVNALELDDSALYLCASSFSLAGGGGEQYFGPGTRLTVT.